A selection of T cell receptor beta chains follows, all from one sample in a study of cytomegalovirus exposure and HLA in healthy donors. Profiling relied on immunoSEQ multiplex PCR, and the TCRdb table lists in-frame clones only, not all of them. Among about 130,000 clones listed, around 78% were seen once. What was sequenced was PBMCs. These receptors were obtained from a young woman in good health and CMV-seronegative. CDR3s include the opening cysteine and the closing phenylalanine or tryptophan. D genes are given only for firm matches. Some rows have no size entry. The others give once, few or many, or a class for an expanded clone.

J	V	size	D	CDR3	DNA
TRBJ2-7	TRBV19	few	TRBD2	CASSPTAGVAYEQYF	TGTGCCAGTAGTCCGACAGCGGGAGTGGCCTACGAGCAGTACTTC
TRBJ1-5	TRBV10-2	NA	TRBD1	CASSPGGWGNQPQHF	TGCGCCAGCTCTCCAGGGGGCTGGGGCAATCAGCCCCAGCATTTT
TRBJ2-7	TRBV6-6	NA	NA	CASSYEATYEQYF	TGTGCCAGCAGTTACGAGGCAACCTACGAGCAGTACTTC
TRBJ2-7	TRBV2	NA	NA	CASSDPRGSYEQYF	TGTGCCAGCTCAGACCCGCGGGGTTCCTACGAGCAGTACTTC
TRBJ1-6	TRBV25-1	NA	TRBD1	CASNEQGSVSPLHF	TGTGCCAGCAATGAACAGGGGAGTGTTTCACCCCTCCACTTT
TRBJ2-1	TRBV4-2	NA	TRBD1	CASSQGDRGSYNEQFF	TGTGCCAGCAGCCAAGGGGACAGGGGCTCCTACAATGAGCAGTTCTTC
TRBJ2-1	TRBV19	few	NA	CASRSLGSSGNEQFF	TGTGCCAGTAGATCACTAGGGTCCTCGGGCAATGAGCAGTTCTTC
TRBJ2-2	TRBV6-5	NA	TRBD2	CASTRTSGRAGELFF	TGTGCCAGCACCAGGACTAGCGGGAGGGCCGGGGAGCTGTTTTTT
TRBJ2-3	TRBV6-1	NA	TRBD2	CASTTSGRASTQYF	TGTGCCAGCACGACCAGCGGGAGGGCAAGTACGCAGTATTTT
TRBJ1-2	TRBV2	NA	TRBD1	CASSPGGNSYGYTF	TGTGCCAGCAGTCCAGGGGGGAATAGCTATGGCTACACCTTC
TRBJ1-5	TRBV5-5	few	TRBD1	CASSLVGQGFNQPQHF	TGTGCCAGCAGCTTGGTGGGACAGGGTTTCAATCAGCCCCAGCATTTT
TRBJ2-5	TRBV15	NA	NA	CATSRDFTPGEETQYF	TGTGCCACCAGCAGAGATTTTACTCCGGGGGAAGAGACCCAGTACTTC
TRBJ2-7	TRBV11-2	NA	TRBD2	CASSLAGLAHEQYF	TGTGCCAGCAGCTTAGCCGGACTAGCCCACGAGCAGTACTTC
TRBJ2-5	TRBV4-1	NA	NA	CASSLLVTETQYF	TGCGCCAGCAGCCTACTAGTAACAGAGACCCAGTACTTC
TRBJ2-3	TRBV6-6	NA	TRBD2	CASSYSAGNTDTQYF	TGTGCCAGCAGTTACTCAGCGGGAAACACAGATACGCAGTATTTT
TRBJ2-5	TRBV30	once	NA	CAWFSTDSEKETQYF	TGTGCCTGGTTTTCGACGGACAGCGAAAAAGAGACCCAGTACTTC
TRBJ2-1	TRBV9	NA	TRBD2	CASSVGFWREVGNEQFF	TGTGCCAGCAGCGTAGGGTTCTGGCGGGAGGTGGGGAATGAGCAGTTCTTC
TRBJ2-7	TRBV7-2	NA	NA	CASSLDSPYEQYF	TGTGCCAGCAGCTTAGATAGTCCTTACGAGCAGTACTTC
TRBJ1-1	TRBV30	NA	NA	CAWKRGVDTEAFF	TGTGCCTGGAAGCGGGGAGTGGACACTGAAGCTTTCTTT
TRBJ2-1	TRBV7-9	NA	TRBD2	CASSFLGAGGPDEQFF	TGTGCCAGCAGCTTCTTGGGAGCGGGAGGGCCGGATGAGCAGTTCTTC
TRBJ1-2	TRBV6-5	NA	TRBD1	CASSWLNRGYNYGYTF	TGTGCCAGCAGTTGGCTGAACAGGGGTTACAACTATGGCTACACCTTC
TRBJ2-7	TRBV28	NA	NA	CASRLGLSYEQYF	TGTGCCAGCAGGTTAGGACTGTCCTACGAGCAGTACTTC
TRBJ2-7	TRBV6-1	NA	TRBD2	CATQRLAQTYEQYF	TGTGCCACCCAGAGACTAGCGCAAACCTACGAGCAGTACTTC
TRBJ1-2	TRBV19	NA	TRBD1	CATKEQGIANYGYTF	TGTGCCACCAAGGAACAGGGGATAGCTAACTATGGCTACACCTTC
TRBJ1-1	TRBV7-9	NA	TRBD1	CASSRPGGWVEAFF	TGTGCCAGCAGCCGCCCAGGGGGTTGGGTTGAAGCTTTCTTT
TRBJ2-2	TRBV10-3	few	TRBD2	CATAWAGETGELFF	TGTGCCACCGCCTGGGCGGGAGAAACCGGGGAGCTGTTTTTT
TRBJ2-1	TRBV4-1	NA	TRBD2	CASSQDGTSGRRVGEQFF	TGCGCCAGCAGCCAAGATGGAACTAGCGGGAGGCGAGTAGGTGAGCAGTTCTTC
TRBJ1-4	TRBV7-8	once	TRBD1	CASSLGQGEGLFF	TGTGCCAGCAGCTTAGGACAGGGAGAGGGGCTGTTTTTT
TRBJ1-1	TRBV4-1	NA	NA	CASSQDRRRSGDTEAFF	TGCGCCAGCAGCCAAGATCGGCGCCGGTCAGGCGACACTGAAGCTTTCTTT